These 20 T cell receptor beta chains originate from one sample sequenced in a study of blood T cell repertoires in COVID-19. Only in-frame clones appear in the TCRdb table, and some are missing; sequencing was by immunoSEQ multiplex PCR. The sample has 24,000 or so clones, 85% to 90% seen once. Input material: peripheral blood. The receptors were sampled from a human donor with active COVID-19. The donor label of this sample is uncertain.

V is TRBV10-3 and J is TRBJ1-1, with D unresolved. V gave up 3 bases and J gave up 7 bases, with 15 bases separating them. This CDR3 spans 14 amino acids. CDR1 and CDR2 (germline): ENHRY, SYGVKD. The CDR3 reads CAISETTIRVEAFF. The CDR3 nucleotides are TGTGCCATCAGTGAAACGACCATCCGGGTTGAAGCTTTCTTT.

V usage is TRBV27 and J usage is TRBJ2-3, with D perhaps TRBD2 (5 bases). The germline CDR1 and CDR2 sequences are MNHEY and SMNVEV (reference sequence). CDR3 length equals 14 residues. The germline V and J ends were trimmed by 6 bases and 2 bases, with 12 bases remaining between them. CDR3 sequence reads: CASRPGYATDTQYF. CDR3 DNA sequence: TGTGCCAGCAGACCGGGGTACGCCACAGATACGCAGTATTTT.

V is TRBV7-2 and J is TRBJ2-3, with a possible D match to TRBD2 (5 bases). This CDR3 spans 13 amino acids. Germline CDR1 is SGHTA and CDR2 is FQGNSA. The V and J ends lost 2 bases and 4 bases respectively, with 7 bases between them. The CDR3 DNA reads as TGTGCCAGCAGCTTAAAGGGAGCAGATACGCAGTATTTT. Protein sequence: CASSLKGADTQYF.

J is TRBJ2-7 and V is TRBV5-1, with a tentative D call TRBD2 (6 bases). V was trimmed by 4 bases and J by 1 base, leaving 18 bases between them. The CDR3 sequence is 16 residues long. Per germline, CDR1 SGHRS and CDR2 YFSETQ. This CDR3 reads CASSAGPGSGSYEQYF. CDR3 nucleotide sequence: TGCGCCAGCAGCGCGGGGCCCGGGAGTGGGTCCTACGAGCAGTACTTC.

J is TRBJ2-7 and V is TRBV14; weak D call: TRBD1 (5 bases). The V end was cut by 3 bases, the J end by 1 base, with 13 bases between. The CDR3 consists of 15 residues. CDR1 and CDR2 (germline): SGHDN, FVKESK. DNA of the CDR3: TGTGCCAGCAGCCAGCAGGGTCTACCTTCCTACGAGCAGTACTTC. This translates into CASSQQGLPSYEQYF.

The sample holds one count of this clone. The genes are TRBV19 and TRBJ2-7; 8 bases match TRBD1. The CDR3 is 16 residues long. Germline V lookup: CDR1 LNHDA, CDR2 SQIVND (reference sequence). The V and J ends lost 5 bases and 6 bases, in that order; junction bases with no gene match: 15. In DNA, the CDR3 is TGTGCCAGTAGTCCGAGGGGACGACAGGGGTCGGGCGAGCAGTACTTC. Translation: CASSPRGRQGSGEQYF.

This clone was counted a few times. The CDR3 DNA is TGCGCCAGCAGTGATTCGGGTCAGCCCCAGCATTTT. The encoded protein is CASSDSGQPQHF. The chain joins TRBV10-1 to TRBJ1-5, with D hard to call. The germline V and J ends were trimmed by 3 bases and 6 bases, with 6 bases remaining between them. The CDR3 runs to 12 residues. CDR1 and CDR2 (germline): WNHNN, SYGVQD (reference sequence).

The chain couples TRBV19 to TRBJ2-1; 7 bases align to TRBD2. Per germline, CDR1 LNHDA and CDR2 SQIVND (reference sequence). V shed 5 bases and J 5 bases; nucleotides not matched to a gene: 6. This CDR3 has 14 amino acids. CDR3 bases: TGTGCCAGTAGTTCAACCGGGACTAACAATGAGCAGTTCTTC. Translating gives CASSSTGTNNEQFF.

This clone was recorded once. The V call is TRBV11-2, the J call TRBJ1-1; TRBD1 is a possible D gene (5 bases). Germline V gene sequence: CDR1 SGHAT, CDR2 FQNNGV. Between the trimmed V and J ends, which lost 5 bases and 5 bases, there was a span of 12 bases. CDR3 size: 13 residues. The DNA for the CDR3 is TGTGCCAGCAGCGCAGTGGGGGGAACTGAAGCTTTCTTT. Its protein is CASSAVGGTEAFF. Supplemented by reference TRBV11-2 and TRBJ1-1, the full variable domain reads EAGVAQSPRYKIIEKRQSVAFWCNPISGHATLYWYQQILGQGPKLLIQFQNNGVVDDSQLPKDRFSAERLKGVDSTLKIQPAKLEDSAVYLCASSAVGGTEAFFGQGTRLTVV.

This clone was found a few times. The junction and the germline gene differ at one end; a read error may be behind it. V and J are TRBV12-5 and TRBJ2-7; 12 bases map to TRBD2. The CDR3 consists of 14 residues. Germline CDR1 is LGHNT and CDR2 is FRNRAP. The chain's CDR3 is CASGLGASGRAAHF. DNA for the CDR3: TGTGCTAGTGGTTTGGGCGCTAGCGGGAGGGCCGCGCACTTC.

The genes are TRBV15 and TRBJ2-1; D gene uncertain. The CDR3 is 12 residues long. CDR1 is LNHNV and CDR2 is YYDKDF in the germline V gene (reference sequence). V lost 0 bases to trimming and J lost 13 bases, with 10 bases between them. The CDR3 DNA follows: TGTGCCACCAGCAGAGATATCGAGCTTCAGTTCTTC. This codes for CATSRDIELQFF.

This clone occurred a few times. The chain carries TRBV5-4 and TRBJ2-2; TRBD1 matches 7 bases. Losses at the gene ends were 4 bases for V and 4 bases for J; bases not matched to a gene: 7. CDR1 and CDR2 (germline): SGHNT, YYREEE (reference sequence). The CDR3 has 15 residues. CDR3 coding DNA: TGTGCCAGCAGCATAAGTGGGACAGTCACCGGGGAGCTGTTTTTT. The encoded protein is CASSISGTVTGELFF.

The CDR3 protein is CASSLFTGDEKLFF. The CDR3 DNA reads as TGTGCCAGCAGTTTGTTCACAGGGGACGAAAAACTGTTTTTT. The V call is TRBV28, the J call TRBJ1-4; 7 positions match TRBD1. Germline CDR1 reads MDHEN; CDR2 reads SYDVKM. The junction had 6 bases not matched to a gene; V was cut back by 3 bases and J by 8 bases. CDR3 length equals 14 residues.

The chain recombines TRBV29-1 with TRBJ1-3; 7 bases match TRBD1. Germline CDR1 and CDR2: SQVTM and ANQGSEA. Germline trimming cut 7 bases from V and 2 bases from J; bases unmatched to any gene: 5. The CDR3 loop spans 13 amino acids. CDR3 DNA sequence: TGCAGCGGACATACAGGGGCTGGAAACACCATATATTTT. Amino acid sequence: CSGHTGAGNTIYF.

The V gene is TRBV2, the J gene TRBJ2-5; TRBD1 agrees at 7 bases. The CDR3 covers 15 residues. Per the germline V gene, CDR1 is SNHLY and CDR2 is FYNNEI. The V gene end was trimmed by 4 bases and the J gene end by 1 base; junction bases not matched to a gene: 6. DNA of the CDR3: TGTGCCAGCAGTGGAACAAGACAGGGCCAAGAGACCCAGTACTTC. This sequence encodes CASSGTRQGQETQYF.

V gene TRBV28 combines with J gene TRBJ2-5; 7 bases are a match to TRBD2. In germline, CDR1 is MDHEN, CDR2 SYDVKM. J was trimmed by 7 bases and V by 3 bases; bases with no gene match: 11. The CDR3 is 15 amino acids. CDR3 DNA: TGTGCCAGCAGTTTCGGGGGGAGTGGAAGTGGGACCCAGTACTTC. As protein: CASSFGGSGSGTQYF.

The chain couples TRBV4-1 to TRBJ2-1, with D possibly being TRBD2 (5 bases). Trimming removed 1 base at V and 4 bases at J, with 14 bases between. This CDR3 is 16 amino acids long. Germline V lookup: CDR1 MGHRA, CDR2 YSYEKL. In nucleotides, the CDR3 is TGCGCCAGCAGCCAAGGAGGCCCGGGCGGGTACAATGAGCAGTTCTTC. As protein: CASSQGGPGGYNEQFF.

The gene calls are TRBV19 and TRBJ2-5; 9 bases line up with TRBD2. The CDR3 runs 15 residues. The V gene's germline CDR1 is LNHDA and CDR2 SQIVND (reference sequence). The J segment lost 1 base and the V segment lost 9 bases, leaving 9 bases of the junction unmatched. The CDR3 DNA follows: TGTGCCAGCCGCCGGACTAGCGTCAGCCAAGAGACCCAGTACTTC. This translates into CASRRTSVSQETQYF. Supplemented by reference TRBV19 and TRBJ2-5, the full variable domain reads DGGITQSPKYLFRKEGQNVTLSCEQNLNHDAMYWYRQDPGQGLRLIYYSQIVNDFQKGDIAEGYSVSREKKESFPLTVTSAQKNPTAFYLCASRRTSVSQETQYFGPGTRLLVL.

V usage is TRBV9 and J usage is TRBJ2-2; the match to TRBD2 covers 8 bases. Germline V CDR1 and CDR2: SGDLS, YYNGEE. The trim removed 0 bases at V and 5 bases at J, leaving 6 bases unmatched. The CDR3 sequence is 16 residues long. Here the CDR3 DNA reads TGTGCCAGCAGCGTAGAGGGCGGGAGGCGAACCGGGGAGCTGTTTTTT. Its protein product is CASSVEGGRRTGELFF.

The chain links TRBV7-9 to TRBJ1-5; D ambiguous. V gave up 5 bases and J gave up 3 bases, with 8 bases separating them. The CDR3 is 13 amino acids. Germline V gene data show CDR1 as SEHNR and CDR2 as FQNEAQ (reference sequence). The CDR3 is CASSDSANQPQHF. The CDR3, as DNA: TGTGCCAGCAGCGACTCCGCCAATCAGCCCCAGCATTTT.